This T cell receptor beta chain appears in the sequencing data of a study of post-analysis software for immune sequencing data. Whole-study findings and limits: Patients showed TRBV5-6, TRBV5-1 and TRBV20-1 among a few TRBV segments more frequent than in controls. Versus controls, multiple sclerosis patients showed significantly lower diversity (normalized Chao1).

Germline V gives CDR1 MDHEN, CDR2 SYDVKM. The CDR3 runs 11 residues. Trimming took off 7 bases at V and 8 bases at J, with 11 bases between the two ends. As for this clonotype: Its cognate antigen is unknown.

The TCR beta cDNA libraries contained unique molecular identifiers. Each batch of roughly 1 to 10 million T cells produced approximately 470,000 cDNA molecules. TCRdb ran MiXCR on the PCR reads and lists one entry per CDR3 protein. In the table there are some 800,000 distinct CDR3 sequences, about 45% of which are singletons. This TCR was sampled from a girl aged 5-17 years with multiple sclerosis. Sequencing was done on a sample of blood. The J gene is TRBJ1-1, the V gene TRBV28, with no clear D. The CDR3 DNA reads TGTGCCAGCACCATCCCATCCGAAGCTTTCTTT. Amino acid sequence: CASTIPSEAFF.